This TCR beta chain appears in the sequencing data of a study of control samples from healthy donors and cancer patients. The data were produced by immunoSEQ multiplex PCR, yet TCRdb's version contains in-frame clones alone and is incomplete. The sample holds more than 25,000 clones, roughly 91% seen once. Looked up from germline, CDR1 is SEHNR and CDR2 is FQNEAQ (reference sequence). Trimming stripped 4 bases from V and 0 bases from J, with 13 bases between. CDR3 length: 16 residues. The receptor comes from a man aged 50-60 years with lung cancer. What was sequenced was PBMCs. This chain connects TRBV7-9 to TRBJ1-5; the D is unclear. CDR3 region: CASSSRGGLSNQPQHF. The DNA for the CDR3 is TGTGCCAGCAGCTCCCGGGGAGGGCTTAGCAATCAGCCCCAGCATTTT.